The 29 T cell receptor beta chains listed next were all sequenced from one sample in a study of response to subunit inactivated influenza vaccine. TCRdb passed the RT-PCR reads through MiXCR, listing each CDR3 protein once. The sample lists around 250,000 distinct CDR3 sequences, less than 15% occurring once. Here the sequenced sample was non-naive T cells sorted from PBMCs, taken about 14 days before vaccination. The origin of the receptors is a man aged 50 to 60 who received an inactivated influenza vaccine.

The chain carries TRBV12-3 or TRBV12-4 and TRBJ2-5, with D tentatively TRBD1 (6 bases). V was shortened by 7 bases and J by 5 bases, with 14 bases between the two germline ends. The CDR3 totals 13 residues. The DNA for the CDR3 is TGTGCCAGCAATGCCCTTAGGGGGGAGACCCAGTACTTC. Translated, it gives CASNALRGETQYF.

This clonotype turned up a few times. The genes are TRBV5-5 and TRBJ1-2, with D uncertain. V lost 4 bases and J lost 2, with 9 bases in between. This CDR3 is 13 amino acids long. Germline values: CDR1 SGHKS, CDR2 YYEKEE (reference sequence). DNA of the CDR3: TGTGCCAGCAGCCCTGGATACAACTATGGCTACACCTTC. Translated, it gives CASSPGYNYGYTF.

The chain has TRBV5-6 and TRBJ2-1; TRBD1 aligns across 11 bases. Germline V gene sequence: CDR1 SGHDT, CDR2 YYEEEE. This CDR3 contains 16 residues. Trimming took 7 bases from V and 6 from J; bases not matched to a gene: 12. The CDR3 bases are TGTGCCAGCGGAAGCGGGACAGGGGGATGGGTCAATGAGCAGTTCTTC. Amino acids: CASGSGTGGWVNEQFF. Full variable domain (missing parts from reference TRBV5-6 and TRBJ2-1): DAGVTQSPTHLIKTRGQQVTLRCSPKSGHDTVSWYQQALGQGPQFIFQYYEEEERQRGNFPDRFSGHQFPNYSSELNVNALLLGDSALYLCASGSGTGGWVNEQFFGPGTRLTVL.

This chain connects TRBV7-2 to TRBJ2-5; 8 positions agree with TRBD2. CDR3 length equals 17 residues. Germline V lookup: CDR1 SGHTA, CDR2 FQGNSA. V gave up 4 bases and J gave up 4 bases; unmatched junction bases: 14. As DNA, the CDR3 is TGTGCCAGCAGCTCACGGCCCCGAGCGGGGGTGGGAGAGACCCAGTACTTC. Translated, it gives CASSSRPRAGVGETQYF.

This clonotype was observed many times. The V call is TRBV4-1, the J call TRBJ1-1; a weak D match, TRBD1 (5 bases). The V end was cut by 3 bases, the J end by 4 bases, with 27 bases between. This CDR3 is built from 19 residues. The germline gives CDR1 MGHRA, CDR2 YSYEKL. Written as DNA, the CDR3 is TGCGCCAGCAGCCACCAAAACGACCTTCCAGGGTTTCTGTTCACTGAAGCTTTCTTT. Translated: CASSHQNDLPGFLFTEAFF.

The chain is built from TRBV15 and TRBJ2-6, with D unresolved. The length of the CDR3 is 18 residues. CDR1 is LNHNV, CDR2 YYDKDF, per germline (reference sequence). Trimming took 3 bases from V and 3 from J, leaving 18 bases between them. The CDR3 spells CATSRDVGTAFGANVLTF. CDR3 in DNA: TGTGCCACCAGCAGGGATGTTGGTACGGCCTTTGGGGCCAACGTCCTGACTTTC.

This clonotype was seen a few times. J is TRBJ2-7 and V is TRBV28, with TRBD1 as a possible D gene (6 bases). The CDR3 contains 14 residues. Trimming took 2 bases from V and 5 from J, leaving 13 bases between them. The germline CDR1 and CDR2 sequences are MDHEN and SYDVKM. As DNA, the CDR3 is TGTGCCAGCAGTTTAGGTACCAGGGGCCACGAGCAGTACTTC. Residues: CASSLGTRGHEQYF.

The CDR3 region has the DNA TGCGCCAGCAGGGACAGGGACAAGGGATACGAGCAGTACTTC. This encodes CASRDRDKGYEQYF. The chain combines TRBV5-1 with TRBJ2-7; 8 positions agree with TRBD1. The CDR3 sequence is 14 residues long. V lost 5 bases to trimming and J lost 4 bases; unmatched junction nucleotides: 8. The germline CDR1 and CDR2 sequences are SGHRS and YFSETQ. Full variable domain (remainder filled in from reference TRBV5-1 and TRBJ2-7): KAGVTQTPRYLIKTRGQQVTLSCSPISGHRSVSWYQQTPGQGLQFLFEYFSETQRNKGNFPGRFSGRQFSNSRSEMNVSTLELGDSALYLCASRDRDKGYEQYFGPGTRLTVT.

The DNA of the CDR3 is TGTGCCAGCAGCCAAGATGGGGTCGGTCCAAACTATGGCTACACCTTC. It specifies CASSQDGVGPNYGYTF. The chain is built from TRBV4-2 and TRBJ1-2; D call uncertain. Trimming left V 0 bases short and J 2 bases short, with 13 bases between. The CDR3 loop spans 16 amino acids. Germline V gene lookup returns CDR1 LGHNA and CDR2 YNFKEQ.

This clonotype was counted a few times. The rearrangement uses TRBV7-2 and TRBJ1-6, with D unresolved. Germline CDR1 and CDR2: SGHTA and FQGNSA. The CDR3 length is 14 residues. V was trimmed by 1 base and J by 7 bases, leaving 8 bases between them. The CDR3 spells CASSLVENNSPLHF. CDR3 coding DNA: TGTGCCAGCAGCTTAGTGGAAAACAATTCACCCCTCCACTTT.

V is TRBV6-5 and J is TRBJ1-5, with 7 bases aligning to TRBD1. J was trimmed by 3 bases and V by 3 bases; bases with no gene match: 8. The CDR3 spans 16 residues. Germline loops: CDR1 MNHEY, CDR2 SVGAGI. This chain's CDR3 is CASSYRQGANNQPQHF. The CDR3 region has the DNA TGTGCCAGCAGTTATCGACAGGGTGCAAACAATCAGCCCCAGCATTTT.

In this sample, this clonotype turned up many times. The V call is TRBV5-1, the J call TRBJ2-7; D possibly corresponds to TRBD2 (6 bases). V was cut by 2 bases and J by 6 bases, with 9 bases left in between. CDR3 length equals 12 residues. The V gene's germline CDR1 is SGHRS and CDR2 YFSETQ. The CDR3 here is CASSFTGVEQYF. For the CDR3, the DNA is TGCGCCAGCAGCTTTACGGGAGTCGAGCAGTACTTC.

The chain recombines TRBV28 with TRBJ2-7; perhaps TRBD1 as D (5 bases). This CDR3 is built from 18 residues. Germline CDR1 MDHEN, CDR2 SYDVKM. Trimming took off 4 bases at V and 0 bases at J, with 22 bases between the two ends. The CDR3 region is CASSSLGWGRKSSYEQYF. In DNA, the CDR3 is TGTGCCAGCAGTTCCCTAGGGTGGGGCCGAAAGAGCTCCTACGAGCAGTACTTC.

The V call is TRBV20-1, the J call TRBJ1-1; D is undetermined. Germline loops: CDR1 DFQATT, CDR2 SNEGSKA (reference sequence). Deletions cut 1 base from V and 0 bases from J, with 12 bases between. The CDR3 totals 15 residues. The CDR3 here is CSARGVSFMNTEAFF. The CDR3 coding sequence is TGCAGTGCTAGAGGGGTCAGTTTCATGAACACTGAAGCTTTCTTT.

The V call is TRBV6-5, the J call TRBJ2-7; D is unclear. Germline V lookup: CDR1 MNHEY, CDR2 SVGAGI. The CDR3 covers 16 residues. Trimming left V 0 bases short and J 3 bases short, with 15 bases between. The CDR3 DNA sequence: TGTGCCAGCAGTTACTCGCCCAGAAACTACCTCTACGAGCAGTACTTC. It encodes CASSYSPRNYLYEQYF.

The table lists this clonotype with a few counts. V and J are TRBV19 and TRBJ1-6; 10 bases line up with TRBD1. The CDR3 consists of 15 residues. In germline, CDR1 is LNHDA, CDR2 SQIVND (reference sequence). Trimming cost V 5 bases and J 9 bases; bases outside gene matches: 7. CDR3 DNA sequence: TGTGCCAGTAGTTCCACGACAGGGGGCCGTTCACCCCTCCACTTT. This encodes CASSSTTGGRSPLHF.

This clonotype has a handful of counts. The rearrangement links TRBV6-5 to TRBJ1-2, with 7 bases aligning to TRBD1. The V gene end was trimmed by 6 bases and the J gene end by 8 bases; junction bases not matched to a gene: 6. Germline V gives CDR1 MNHEY, CDR2 SVGAGI. This CDR3 is built from 12 residues. CDR3 sequence reads: CASRPGGGGYTF. The CDR3, as DNA: TGTGCCAGCAGGCCAGGGGGGGGAGGCTACACCTTC.

This clonotype was counted between two and nine times. The rearrangement links TRBV20-1 to TRBJ1-4, with D possibly matching TRBD1 (6 bases). CDR3 length equals 17 residues. Germline values: CDR1 DFQATT, CDR2 SNEGSKA (reference sequence). V lost 1 base, J lost 6 bases, and 21 bases lay in between. The CDR3 reads CSARVDRGSVGYEKLFF. The CDR3 bases are TGCAGTGCTAGAGTGGACAGAGGATCGGTGGGGTATGAAAAACTGTTTTTT.

This clonotype occurred a few times. V gene TRBV24-1 combines with J gene TRBJ2-1; D unclear. The germline gives CDR1 KGHDR, CDR2 SFDVKD. V shed 0 bases and J shed 5 bases, with 4 bases lying between them. The CDR3 is 13 residues long. CDR3 residues: CATSDLLDNEQFF. CDR3 in DNA: TGTGCCACCAGTGATTTGCTGGACAATGAGCAGTTCTTC.

This clonotype was recorded a few times. The J gene is TRBJ2-3, the V gene TRBV5-6; 12 bases match TRBD2. CDR3 length: 16 residues. Germline V lookup: CDR1 SGHDT, CDR2 YYEEEE. V shed 4 bases and J 1 base; nucleotides not matched to a gene: 4. The CDR3 protein is CASSVTSGGRTDTQYF. The CDR3 coding sequence is TGTGCCAGCAGCGTGACTAGCGGGGGACGCACAGATACGCAGTATTTT.

This clonotype showed up many times. The V and J genes are TRBV30 and TRBJ1-4; D is undetermined. The length of the CDR3 is 13 residues. Germline V gives CDR1 GTSNPN, CDR2 SVGIG (reference sequence). V lost 0 bases to trimming and J lost 13 bases, with 15 bases between them. CDR3 residues: CAWSVLMASGLFF. The CDR3 DNA sequence: TGTGCCTGGAGTGTGCTGATGGCCTCGGGACTGTTTTTT.

This clonotype was seen a few times. V usage is TRBV12-3 or TRBV12-4 and J usage is TRBJ1-4, with D hard to call. V shed 3 bases and J shed 7 bases, with 15 bases lying between them. The length of the CDR3 is 15 residues. The CDR3 here is CASSFSFAEGEKLFF. The CDR3 coding sequence is TGTGCCAGCAGTTTTTCTTTTGCGGAGGGTGAAAAACTGTTTTTT.

This clonotype has only one observation. V and J are TRBV4-2 and TRBJ1-6; D remains unclear. This CDR3 region has 14 residues. Germline V gene lookup returns CDR1 LGHNA and CDR2 YNFKEQ. Trimming removed 0 bases from V and 6 bases from J, with 6 bases in between. Written as DNA, the CDR3 is TGTGCCAGCAGCCAAGATCGGGCTAATTCACCCCTCCACTTT. Its protein is CASSQDRANSPLHF.

The chain recombines TRBV3-1 with TRBJ2-7; 7 bases align to TRBD2. CDR3 length equals 14 residues. V was clipped by 5 bases and J by 6 bases; unmatched bases: 10. The germline CDR1 and CDR2 sequences are LGHDT and YNNKEL (reference sequence). The CDR3 is CASSTQAGLGEQYF. CDR3 DNA sequence: TGTGCCAGCAGCACGCAAGCGGGGTTAGGCGAGCAGTACTTC.

The V and J genes are TRBV27 and TRBJ2-7, with TRBD2 identical over 11 bases. The germline CDR1 and CDR2 sequences are MNHEY and SMNVEV (reference sequence). This CDR3 has 16 amino acids. The trim removed 5 bases at V and 0 bases at J, leaving 6 bases unmatched. The CDR3 loop is CASSAAGTSGSYEQYF. CDR3 coding DNA: TGTGCCAGCAGTGCCGCCGGGACTAGCGGCTCCTACGAGCAGTACTTC.

V gene TRBV7-2 combines with J gene TRBJ1-6; the D gene is possibly TRBD1 (5 bases). Germline assignment: CDR1 SGHTA and CDR2 FQGNSA. The V gene lost 5 bases and the J gene lost 11 bases, with 16 bases spanning the gap. The CDR3 length is 14 residues. The chain's CDR3 is CASSQAREGTPLHF. The CDR3 bases are TGTGCCAGCAGCCAGGCCCGGGAGGGGACACCCCTCCACTTT.

This clonotype has just a few counts. The chain couples TRBV28 to TRBJ2-1; possible D gene TRBD2, 7 bases. The CDR3 sequence is 16 residues long. Germline V lookup: CDR1 MDHEN, CDR2 SYDVKM. Trimming left V 5 bases short and J 0 bases short, with 14 bases between. The CDR3 sequence is CASSEWGGFSYNEQFF. Here the CDR3 DNA reads TGTGCCAGCAGTGAATGGGGGGGCTTCTCCTACAATGAGCAGTTCTTC.

This clonotype was observed a few times. The chain joins TRBV5-5 to TRBJ2-5; possibly TRBD1 for D (6 bases). The CDR3 loop spans 14 amino acids. V was trimmed by 4 bases and J by 5 bases, leaving 15 bases between them. Germline-derived CDR1 and CDR2 are SGHKS and YYEKEE (reference sequence). CDR3 nucleotide sequence: TGTGCCAGCAGCCCCGGGACACTAAGGGAGACCCAGTACTTC. Its translation is CASSPGTLRETQYF.

In this sample, this clonotype turned up a few times. The V and J genes are TRBV6-1 and TRBJ2-1, with 7 bases identical to TRBD2. J lost 4 bases, V lost 5 bases, and 11 bases had no gene match. This CDR3 comprises 16 residues. Germline V CDR1 and CDR2: MNHNS, SASEGT. The CDR3 nucleotides read TGTGCCAGCAGTACCGCGACTAGCCTTTATTACAATGAGCAGTTCTTC. Translating it yields CASSTATSLYYNEQFF.